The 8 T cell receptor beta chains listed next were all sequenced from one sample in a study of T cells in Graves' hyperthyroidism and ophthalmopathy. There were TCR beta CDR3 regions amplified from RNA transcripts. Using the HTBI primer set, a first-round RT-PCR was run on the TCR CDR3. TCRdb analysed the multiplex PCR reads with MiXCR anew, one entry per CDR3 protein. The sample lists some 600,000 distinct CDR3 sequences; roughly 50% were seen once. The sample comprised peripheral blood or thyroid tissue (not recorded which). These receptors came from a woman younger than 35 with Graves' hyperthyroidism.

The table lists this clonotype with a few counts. CDR3 DNA: TGTGCCATCAGTGAGGGACAGCTTTACGAGCAGTACTTC. This sequence encodes CAISEGQLYEQYF. This chain uses TRBV10-3 with TRBJ2-7; D might be TRBD1 (6 bases). The germline CDR1 and CDR2 sequences are ENHRY and SYGVKD. Trimming shortened V by 2 bases and J by 4 bases, and 9 bases separated the two germline ends. The CDR3 covers 13 residues.

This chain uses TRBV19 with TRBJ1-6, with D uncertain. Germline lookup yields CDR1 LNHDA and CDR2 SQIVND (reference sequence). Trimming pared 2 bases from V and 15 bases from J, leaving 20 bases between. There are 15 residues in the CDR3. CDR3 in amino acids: CASSIYGGQVVSLHF. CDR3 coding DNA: TGTGCCAGTAGTATATATGGAGGGCAGGTGGTAAGCCTCCACTTT.

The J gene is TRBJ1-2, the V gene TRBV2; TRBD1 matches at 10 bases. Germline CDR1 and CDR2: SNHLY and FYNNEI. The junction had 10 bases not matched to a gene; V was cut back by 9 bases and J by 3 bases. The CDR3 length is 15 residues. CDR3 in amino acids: CASKNTGTGDYGYTF. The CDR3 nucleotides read TGTGCCAGTAAAAATACCGGGACAGGGGACTATGGCTACACCTTC.

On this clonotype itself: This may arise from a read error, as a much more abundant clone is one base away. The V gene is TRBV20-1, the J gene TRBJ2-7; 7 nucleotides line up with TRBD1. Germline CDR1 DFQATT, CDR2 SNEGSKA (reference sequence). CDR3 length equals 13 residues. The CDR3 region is CSAQSGTDNEQCF. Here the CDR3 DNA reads TGCAGCGCACAGTCCGGGACAGACAACGAGCAGTGCTTC.

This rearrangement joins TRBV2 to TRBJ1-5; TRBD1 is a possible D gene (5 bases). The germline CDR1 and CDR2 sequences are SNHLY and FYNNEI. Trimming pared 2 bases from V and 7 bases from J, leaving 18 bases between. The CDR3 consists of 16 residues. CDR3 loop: CASSETAGWPRQPQHF. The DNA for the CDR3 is TGTGCCAGCAGTGAAACGGCAGGGTGGCCGAGACAGCCCCAGCATTTT.

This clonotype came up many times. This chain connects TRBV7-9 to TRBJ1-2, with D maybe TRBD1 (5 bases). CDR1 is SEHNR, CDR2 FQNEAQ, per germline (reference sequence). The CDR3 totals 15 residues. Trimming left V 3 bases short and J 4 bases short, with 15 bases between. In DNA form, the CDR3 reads TGTGCCAGCAGCTTGGGGCCCGAGGGTAGCTATGGCTACACCTTC. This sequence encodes CASSLGPEGSYGYTF.

The CDR3 nucleotides read TGTGCCAGCAGCTTGGGCGTTGGGACAGATACGCAGTATTTT. Encoded protein: CASSLGVGTDTQYF. The J gene is TRBJ2-3, the V gene TRBV7-9; D is unclear. CDR1 and CDR2 from the germline V gene are SEHNR and FQNEAQ (reference sequence). This CDR3 is 14 amino acids long. V dropped 3 bases and J dropped 3 bases, with 10 bases sitting between them. Full variable domain (missing parts from reference TRBV7-9 and TRBJ2-3): DTGVSQNPRHKITKRGQNVTFRCDPISEHNRLYWYRQTLGQGPEFLTYFQNEAQLEKSRLLSDRFSAERPKGSFSTLEIQRTEQGDSAMYLCASSLGVGTDTQYFGPGTRLTVL.

The CDR3 DNA sequence: TGTGCCAGCAATACGGTTACCGCCTCCTACGAGCAGTACTTC. It codes for CASNTVTASYEQYF. The J gene is TRBJ2-7, the V gene TRBV6-6; D unclear. With 7 bases removed from V and 0 bases from J, the gap between germline ends came to 13 bases. Germline loops: CDR1 MNHNY, CDR2 SVGAGI (reference sequence). The CDR3 totals 14 residues.